A single sample gave rise to the 9 T cell receptor beta chains below, sequenced in a study of blood T cell repertoires in COVID-19. Some clones are missing from TCRdb's copy, which holds only in-frame ones; the method was immunoSEQ multiplex PCR. This table holds 350,000 to 400,000 clones, around 91% found once. The sequenced sample consisted of PBMCs or T cells enriched from blood (not recorded which). These receptors were collected from a man between 18 and 35 years old who had recovered from COVID-19.

The rearrangement links TRBV30 to TRBJ1-5; 7 bases agree with TRBD1. There are 14 residues in the CDR3. Unmatched junction bases numbered 12, after V lost 3 bases and J lost 10 bases. In germline, CDR1 is GTSNPN, CDR2 SVGIG (reference sequence). CDR3 DNA sequence: TGTGCCTGGAGGAGGAGGCAGGGGGATGGTCCCCAGCATTTT. Translation gives CAWRRRQGDGPQHF.

This sequence joins TRBV6-5 and TRBJ1-2; D possibly corresponds to TRBD1 (6 bases). The V end lost 6 bases, the J end lost 4 bases, and 18 bases lay between the germline ends. CDR3 size: 15 residues. Looked up from germline, CDR1 is MNHEY and CDR2 is SVGAGI. The CDR3 region has the DNA TGTGCCAGCAGCCAAGAACCGGGACACTTCTATGGCTACACCTTC. Residues: CASSQEPGHFYGYTF.

This chain links TRBV27 with TRBJ1-5; the D is unclear. V was trimmed by 5 bases and J by 3 bases, leaving 17 bases between them. The germline CDR1 and CDR2 sequences are MNHEY and SMNVEV (reference sequence). There are 16 residues in the CDR3. CDR3 residues: CASSPHSGGPNQPQHF. CDR3 coding DNA: TGTGCCAGCAGTCCCCATTCGGGAGGCCCCAATCAGCCCCAGCATTTT.

This chain joins TRBV5-6 and TRBJ1-3; perhaps TRBD1 as D (5 bases). Germline V lookup: CDR1 SGHDT, CDR2 YYEEEE. The CDR3 has 14 residues. Trimming removed 3 bases at V and 0 bases at J, with 7 bases between. In DNA, the CDR3 is TGTGCCAGCAGCTCAGGGATCTCTGGAAACACCATATATTTT. Protein: CASSSGISGNTIYF.

This clone was picked up a small number of times. This chain uses TRBV4-1 with TRBJ1-1, with TRBD1 matching 8 bases. Losses at the gene ends were 4 bases for V and 0 bases for J; bases not matched to a gene: 7. This CDR3 has 16 amino acids. Per the germline V gene, CDR1 is MGHRA and CDR2 is YSYEKL. In DNA, the CDR3 is TGCGCCAGCAGCCCCGGACAGGGACCCATGAACACTGAAGCTTTCTTT. Translating it yields CASSPGQGPMNTEAFF.

This chain joins TRBV5-1 and TRBJ1-1; 8 bases fit TRBD1. J gave up 8 bases and V 0 bases, and 6 bases lay outside the gene matches. Germline CDR1 is SGHRS and CDR2 is YFSETQ. The CDR3 totals 14 residues. CDR3 residues: CASSLGQGIGEAFF. The CDR3 coding sequence is TGCGCCAGCAGCTTGGGACAGGGGATAGGAGAAGCTTTCTTT.

This chain uses TRBV12-5 with TRBJ1-6, with TRBD1 identical over 9 bases. CDR1 is LGHNT, CDR2 FRNRAP, per germline. Trimming took 1 base from V and 9 from J; bases not matched to a gene: 7. There are 16 residues in the CDR3. The DNA for the CDR3 is TGTGCTAGTGGTTTGGGGGGGACAGGGAAGGGTTCACCCCTCCACTTT. Translating it yields CASGLGGTGKGSPLHF. The full variable domain, with the rest looked up from reference TRBV12-5 and TRBJ1-6, is DARVTQTPRHKVTEMGQEVTMRCQPILGHNTVFWYRQTMMQGLELLAYFRNRAPLDDSGMPKDRFSAEMPDATLATLKIQPSEPRDSAVYFCASGLGGTGKGSPLHFGNGTRLTVT.

V and J are TRBV2 and TRBJ1-4, with TRBD1 matching over 7 bases. Trimming at V came to 6 bases and at J to 8 bases, leaving 9 bases not matched to a gene. This CDR3 has 14 amino acids. Germline CDR1 SNHLY, CDR2 FYNNEI. The CDR3 bases are TGTGCCAGCAGGGAGTCCCGGGACAGAGAAAAACTGTTTTTT. Its translation: CASRESRDREKLFF.

The V call is TRBV2, the J call TRBJ1-2; D remains ambiguous. There are 14 residues in the CDR3. Germline CDR1 and CDR2: SNHLY and FYNNEI. Trimming left V 1 base short and J 7 bases short, with 13 bases between. CDR3 DNA: TGTGCCAGCAGTGAAGGGCCCCTTTTTTCTGGCTACACCTTC. This translates into CASSEGPLFSGYTF.